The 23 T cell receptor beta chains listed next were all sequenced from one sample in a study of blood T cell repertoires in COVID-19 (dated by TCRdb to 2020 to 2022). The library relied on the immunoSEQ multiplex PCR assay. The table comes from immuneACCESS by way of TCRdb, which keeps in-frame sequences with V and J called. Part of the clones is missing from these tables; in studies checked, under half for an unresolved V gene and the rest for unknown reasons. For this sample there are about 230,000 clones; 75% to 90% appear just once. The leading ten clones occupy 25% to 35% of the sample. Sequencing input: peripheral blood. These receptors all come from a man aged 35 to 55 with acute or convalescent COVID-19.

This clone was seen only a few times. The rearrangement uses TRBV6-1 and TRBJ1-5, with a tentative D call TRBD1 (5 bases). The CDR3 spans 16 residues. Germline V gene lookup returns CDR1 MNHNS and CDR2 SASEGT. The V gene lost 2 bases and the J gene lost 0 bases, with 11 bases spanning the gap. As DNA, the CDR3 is TGTGCCAGCAGTGAACTCTGGGGCTATAGCAATCAGCCCCAGCATTTT. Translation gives CASSELWGYSNQPQHF.

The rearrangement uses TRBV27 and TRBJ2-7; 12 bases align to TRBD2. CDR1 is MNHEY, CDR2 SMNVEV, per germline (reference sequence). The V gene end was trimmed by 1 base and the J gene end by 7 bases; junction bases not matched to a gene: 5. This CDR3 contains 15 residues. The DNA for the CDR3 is TGTGCCAGCAGTTTATGGGGACTAGCGGGTCTAGAGCAGTACTTC. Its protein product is CASSLWGLAGLEQYF.

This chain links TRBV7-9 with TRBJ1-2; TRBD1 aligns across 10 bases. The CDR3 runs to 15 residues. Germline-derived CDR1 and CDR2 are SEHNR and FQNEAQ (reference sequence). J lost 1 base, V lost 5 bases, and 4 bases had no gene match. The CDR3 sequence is CASSPGQGGNYGYTF. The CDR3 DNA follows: TGTGCCAGCAGCCCCGGACAGGGGGGTAACTATGGCTACACCTTC.

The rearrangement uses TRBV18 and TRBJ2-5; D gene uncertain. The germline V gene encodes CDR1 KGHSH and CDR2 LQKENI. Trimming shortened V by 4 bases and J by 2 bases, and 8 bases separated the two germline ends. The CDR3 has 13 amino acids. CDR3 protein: CASSQAEQETQYF. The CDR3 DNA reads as TGTGCCAGCTCACAGGCGGAGCAAGAGACCCAGTACTTC.

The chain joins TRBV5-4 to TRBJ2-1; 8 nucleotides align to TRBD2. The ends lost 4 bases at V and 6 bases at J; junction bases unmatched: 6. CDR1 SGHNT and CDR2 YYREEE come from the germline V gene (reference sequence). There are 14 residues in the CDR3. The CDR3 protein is CASSPPTSANEQFF. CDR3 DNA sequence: TGTGCCAGCAGCCCCCCGACTAGCGCCAATGAGCAGTTCTTC. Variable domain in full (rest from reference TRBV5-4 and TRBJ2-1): ETGVTQSPTHLIKTRGQQVTLRCSSQSGHNTVSWYQQALGQGPQFIFQYYREEENGRGNFPPRFSGLQFPNYSSELNVNALELDDSALYLCASSPPTSANEQFFGPGTRLTVL.

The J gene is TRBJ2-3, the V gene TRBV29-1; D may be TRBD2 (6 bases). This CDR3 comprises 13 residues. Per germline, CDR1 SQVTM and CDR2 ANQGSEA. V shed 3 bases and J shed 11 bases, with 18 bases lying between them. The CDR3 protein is CSVETSLNGGQYF. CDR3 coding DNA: TGCAGCGTTGAGACTAGTCTAAATGGGGGGCAGTATTTT.

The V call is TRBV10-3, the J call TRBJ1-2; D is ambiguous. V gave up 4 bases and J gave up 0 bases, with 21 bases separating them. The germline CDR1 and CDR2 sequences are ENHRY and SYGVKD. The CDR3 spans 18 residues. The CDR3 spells CAISVPPLRGRANYGYTF. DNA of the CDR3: TGTGCCATCAGTGTACCGCCGCTACGAGGCAGAGCTAACTATGGCTACACCTTC.

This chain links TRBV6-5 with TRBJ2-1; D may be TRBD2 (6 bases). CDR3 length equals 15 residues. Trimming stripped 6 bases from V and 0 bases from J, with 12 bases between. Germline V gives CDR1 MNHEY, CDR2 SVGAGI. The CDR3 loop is CASRIAAGSYNEQFF. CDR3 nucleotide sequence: TGTGCCAGCAGGATAGCGGCCGGCTCCTACAATGAGCAGTTCTTC.

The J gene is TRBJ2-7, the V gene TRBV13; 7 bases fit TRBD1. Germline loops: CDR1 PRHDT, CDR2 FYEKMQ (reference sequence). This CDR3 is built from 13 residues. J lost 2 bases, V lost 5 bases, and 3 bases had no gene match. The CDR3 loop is CASSRDSPYEQYF. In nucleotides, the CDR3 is TGTGCCAGCAGCCGGGACAGCCCCTACGAGCAGTACTTC.

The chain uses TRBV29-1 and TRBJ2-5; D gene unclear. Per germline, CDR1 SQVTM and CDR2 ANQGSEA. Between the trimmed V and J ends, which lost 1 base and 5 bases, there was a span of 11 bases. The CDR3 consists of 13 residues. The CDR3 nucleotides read TGCAGCGTTGAAGGGGCCAATTTCGAGACCCAGTACTTC. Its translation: CSVEGANFETQYF.

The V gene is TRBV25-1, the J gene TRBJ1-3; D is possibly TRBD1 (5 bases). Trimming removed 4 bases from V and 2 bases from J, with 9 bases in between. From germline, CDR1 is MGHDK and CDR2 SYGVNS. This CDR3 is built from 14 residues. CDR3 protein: CASSVSGAGNTIYF. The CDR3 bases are TGTGCCAGCAGTGTGTCGGGGGCTGGAAACACCATATATTTT.

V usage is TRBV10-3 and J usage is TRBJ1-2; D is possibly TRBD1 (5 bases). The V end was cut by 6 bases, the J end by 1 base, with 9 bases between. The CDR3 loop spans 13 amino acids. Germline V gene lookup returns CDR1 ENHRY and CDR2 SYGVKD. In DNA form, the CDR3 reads TGTGCCATCAGGAGGGACTTTAACTATGGCTACACCTTC. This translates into CAIRRDFNYGYTF.

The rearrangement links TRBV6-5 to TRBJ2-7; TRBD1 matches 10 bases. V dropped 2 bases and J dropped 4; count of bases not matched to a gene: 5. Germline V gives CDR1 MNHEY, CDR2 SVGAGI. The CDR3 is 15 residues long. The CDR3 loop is CASSYSVGQGYEQYF. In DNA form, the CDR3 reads TGTGCCAGCAGTTACAGTGTGGGACAGGGGTACGAGCAGTACTTC.

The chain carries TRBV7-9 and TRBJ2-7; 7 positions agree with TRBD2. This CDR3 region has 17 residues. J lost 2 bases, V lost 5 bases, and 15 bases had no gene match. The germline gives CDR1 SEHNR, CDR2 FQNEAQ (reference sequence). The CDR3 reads CASSPGSSGYAPYEQYF. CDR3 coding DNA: TGTGCCAGCAGCCCCGGAAGTAGCGGGTACGCCCCCTACGAGCAGTACTTC.

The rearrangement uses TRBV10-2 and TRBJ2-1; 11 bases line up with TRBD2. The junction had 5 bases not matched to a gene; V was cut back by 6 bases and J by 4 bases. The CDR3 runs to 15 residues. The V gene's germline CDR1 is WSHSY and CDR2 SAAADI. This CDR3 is CASRIAGGIYNEQFF. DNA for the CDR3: TGCGCCAGCAGAATAGCGGGGGGGATATACAATGAGCAGTTCTTC.

The CDR3 sequence: CASSYTGELFF. Written as DNA, the CDR3 is TGTGCCAGCAGCTACACCGGGGAGCTGTTTTTT. The V and J genes are TRBV12-3 or TRBV12-4 and TRBJ2-2; D not certain. The CDR3 is 11 residues long. With 6 bases removed from V and 3 bases from J, the gap between germline ends came to 2 bases.

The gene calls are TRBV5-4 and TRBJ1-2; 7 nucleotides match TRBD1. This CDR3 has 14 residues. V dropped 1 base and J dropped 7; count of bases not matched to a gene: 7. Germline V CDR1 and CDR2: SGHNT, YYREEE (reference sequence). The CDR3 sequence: CASSLSRGDSGYTF. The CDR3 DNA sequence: TGTGCCAGCAGCTTGAGCAGGGGGGACTCTGGCTACACCTTC.

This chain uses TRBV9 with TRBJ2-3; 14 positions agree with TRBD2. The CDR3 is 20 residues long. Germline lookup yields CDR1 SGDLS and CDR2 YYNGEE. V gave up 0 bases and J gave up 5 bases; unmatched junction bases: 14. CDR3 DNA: TGTGCCAGCAGCGTAGATCCGGGGATCGGACTAGCGGGAGGTAGAGATACGCAGTATTTT. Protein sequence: CASSVDPGIGLAGGRDTQYF.

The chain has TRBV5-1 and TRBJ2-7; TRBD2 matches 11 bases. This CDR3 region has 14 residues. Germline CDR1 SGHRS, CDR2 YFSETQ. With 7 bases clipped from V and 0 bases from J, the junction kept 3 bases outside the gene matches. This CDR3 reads CASGTSGYSYEQYF. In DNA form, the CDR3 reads TGCGCCAGCGGGACTAGCGGTTACTCCTACGAGCAGTACTTC.

CDR3 sequence: CASRRTGGTGTEAFF. For the CDR3, the DNA is TGTGCCAGCAGACGGACAGGGGGAACTGGAACTGAAGCTTTCTTT. This chain connects TRBV6-5 to TRBJ1-1; 10 bases agree with TRBD1. The CDR3 length is 15 residues. From germline, CDR1 is MNHEY and CDR2 SVGAGI. The trim removed 6 bases at V and 5 bases at J, leaving 9 bases unmatched.

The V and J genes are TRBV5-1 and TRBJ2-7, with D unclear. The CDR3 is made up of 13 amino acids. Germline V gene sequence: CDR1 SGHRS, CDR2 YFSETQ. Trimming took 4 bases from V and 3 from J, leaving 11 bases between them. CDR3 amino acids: CASSPGADYEQYF. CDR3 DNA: TGCGCCAGCAGCCCGGGTGCAGACTACGAGCAGTACTTC.

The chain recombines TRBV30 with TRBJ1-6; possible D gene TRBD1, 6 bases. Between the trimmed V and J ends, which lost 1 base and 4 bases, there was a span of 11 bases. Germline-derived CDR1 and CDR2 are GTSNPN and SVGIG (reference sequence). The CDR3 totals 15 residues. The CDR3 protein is CAWSDGQLYNSPLHF. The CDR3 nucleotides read TGTGCCTGGAGTGACGGACAGCTGTATAATTCACCCCTCCACTTT. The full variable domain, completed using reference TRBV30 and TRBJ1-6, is SQTIHQWPATLVQPVGSPLSLECTVEGTSNPNLYWYRQAAGRGLQLLFYSVGIGQISSEVPQNLSASRPQDRQFILSSKKLLLSDSGFYLCAWSDGQLYNSPLHFGNGTRLTVT.

CDR3 region: CASSRVGSEQFF. The CDR3, as DNA: TGCGCCAGCAGCCGGGTGGGGAGCGAGCAGTTCTTC. The chain has TRBV5-1 and TRBJ2-1, with D possibly TRBD2 on 5 matching bases. This CDR3 has 12 residues. Germline values: CDR1 SGHRS, CDR2 YFSETQ. The ends were cut back, 4 bases at V and 10 bases at J, with 12 bases in the middle.